Included here is one TCR beta chain sequence, with context. The sample belongs to a study of blood T cell repertoires in COVID-19. For the study at large: T cells, B-cell-depleted T cells, or PBMCs provided the cDNA or gDNA that served as material.

The CDR3 consists of 14 residues. The germline V gene has CDR1 SGHNT and CDR2 YYREEE (reference sequence). V lost 1 base and J lost 7; bases outside the gene matches: 2. Assay: immunoSEQ multiplex PCR; the TCRdb copy retains only in-frame clones and omits some. Of 200,000 to 300,000 clones in the sample, approximately 84% were seen once. The sample taken for sequencing was peripheral blood. The V call is TRBV5-4, the J call TRBJ1-6, with TRBD1 identical over 7 bases. The sequence was obtained from a man in his fifties or sixties with acute or convalescent COVID-19. CDR3: CASSLTGDNSPLHF. CDR3 coding DNA: TGTGCCAGCAGCTTGACAGGGGACAATTCACCCCTCCACTTT.